This T cell receptor beta chain was profiled in a study of T-cell memory formation after mild COVID-19 (dated by TCRdb to 2020 to 2022). In terms of the full investigation: Most TCR sequence clusters were specific to one of the two donors. In a couple of donors, T-cell clones that expanded and contracted after mild COVID-19 were followed by sequencing TCRalpha and TCRbeta repertoires longitudinally. Two young, previously healthy adult volunteers made up the cohort, one male and one female. Results the study describes overall, beyond this receptor: The study included only a couple of mild cases, and larger cohorts that include severe cases with pre-infection samples were judged to be necessary. Clones contracting from day 15 to 85 had balanced CD4/CD8 phenotypes, while a second wave expanding from day 15 to 37 was biased towards CD4+. Contracting CD4+ clones were located mainly in the CM and EM memory subsets, whereas CD8+ clones were found to be enriched in EMRA. The detection of some responding clones in pre-infection memory suggests that pre-existing cross-reactive memory T cells joined the SARS-CoV-2 response. The second-wave clones that peaked on day 37 were not confirmed to be SARS-CoV-2 specific.

The sample holds a few counts of this clonotype. Its antigen remains unidentified. The record has no base qualities; no much larger clone is one base away. Ficoll-Paque density gradient centrifugation was used to isolate PBMCs. These reads were obtained on an Illumina NovaSeq 6000. TCRalpha and TCRbeta cDNA libraries were constructed by 5'RACE with constant-segment primers, with sample barcodes and unique molecular identifiers being introduced. Trizol reagent was used to extract RNA from every sample. Libraries were amplified in two PCR steps, with a second sample barcode and Illumina TruSeq adapters added in the second step. Sequencing of libraries was performed on an Illumina NovaSeq with 2 x 150 bp paired-end reads. On the authors' methods: Demultiplexing of reads and collapsing into UMI-guided consensus sequences were performed with migec v1.2.7. Using mixcr v2.1.11, UMI consensuses were aligned to TRA and TRB V and J templates and then assembled into clonotypes. A clonotype was counted as expanded or contracted only when both edgeR and NoisET called the clonotype significant, with the noise models trained on biological replicates. For edgeR calls, the cutoffs were a false discovery rate-adjusted p below 0.01 and a log2 fold-change threshold of 1. PCA with hierarchical clustering of max-normalized trajectories of the 1000 most abundant clonotypes was used as exploratory dynamics analysis. Each responding clone was given a CD4 or CD8 phenotype based on the CD4+ and CD8+ repertoires, which had been sequenced separately. TCRdb itself trimmed the public reads at Q25 with fastp, ran MiXCR and retained productive beta chains. Records with the same CDR3 protein are collapsed into one entry carrying the most frequent genes and DNA. TCRdb, not the original authors, processed these V and J calls. Within this sample are hundreds of thousands of distinct CDR3 sequences, with about a fifth of them counted one time only. The ten top clones hold 12% of the sample.

Source material: PBMCs or a T cell subset sorted from them (not recorded which). The TCR originated in an adult woman who had mild COVID-19 (a few samples of this study predate the infection). The sample titles of this study are shuffled in the database, so cell type and time point are left out; the donor was told from shared clones.

The CDR3 amino acid sequence is: CASSLGDASTGELFF. The DNA is TGTGCCAGCAGCTTGGGGGACGCCAGCACCGGGGAGCTGTTTTTT. The sequence is built from TRBV7-3 and TRBJ2-2; the D region may be TRBD1 or TRBD2, each matching 5 bases equally. Trimming at the junction amounts to 3 bases on V and 4 bases on J, and the germline ends lie 12 bases apart. The germline V gene specifies SGHTA as CDR1 and FQGTGA as CDR2. Counted from cysteine to phenylalanine, this CDR3 has 15 amino acids. Only CDR3 DNA remains: 45 bases, in frame from the first base.